Presented here are 27 T cell receptor beta chains from one specimen sequenced in a study of CD8+CD57+ T cells in acquired aplastic anemia. The patients chosen for sequencing had shown expansion of CD8+CD57+ cells (detected by flow cytometry). The TCR beta profiling, which covered VDJ combination and CDR3 sequence, was carried out using genomic DNA as the template. TCRdb called the reads again in MiXCR, with one record for every CDR3 protein. The profile shows about 160,000 distinct CDR3 sequences, 70% to 75% of them singletons. The sequencing sample was made of sorted CD4+, CD8+, or CD8+CD57+ T cells (not recorded which) from PBMCs. These receptors originate from a human donor with aplastic anemia.

The rearrangement joins TRBV4-1 to TRBJ2-7; 10 nucleotides agree with TRBD2. This CDR3 contains 18 residues. The germline V gene has CDR1 MGHRA and CDR2 YSYEKL. Trimming cost V 2 bases and J 2 bases; bases outside gene matches: 12. The CDR3 DNA reads as TGCGCCAGCAGCCAAAGCCCCACTAGCGGGGTAATTACCTACGAGCAGTACTTC. This codes for CASSQSPTSGVITYEQYF.

This clonotype came up once. Since the CDR3 does not end with the conserved phenylalanine or tryptophan, this likely comes from a read error. This sequence joins TRBV7-6 and TRBJ1-3, with 7 nucleotides matching TRBD1. Germline V lookup: CDR1 SGHVS, CDR2 FNYEAQ. Losses at the gene ends were 4 bases for V and 4 bases for J; bases not matched to a gene: 7. The length of the CDR3 is 15 residues. CDR3 residues: CASSSMTGSGNTIYV. The CDR3, as DNA: TGTGCCAGCAGCTCCATGACAGGGTCAGGAAACACCATATATGTT.

This clonotype was counted only a few times. The chain joins TRBV7-3 to TRBJ1-1; TRBD1 matches 9 bases. The germline V gene has CDR1 SGHTA and CDR2 FQGTGA. Trimming at V came to 5 bases and at J to 5 bases, leaving 9 bases not matched to a gene. The CDR3 runs to 15 residues. CDR3 bases: TGTGCCAGCAGCCCCGGGACAGGGATGGGGACTGAAGCTTTCTTT. Encoded protein: CASSPGTGMGTEAFF.

This clonotype has just a few counts. The chain is built from TRBV20-1 and TRBJ2-3; 7 positions agree with TRBD1. Germline V gene lookup returns CDR1 DFQATT and CDR2 SNEGSKA (reference sequence). CDR3 length equals 13 residues. With V trimmed by 6 bases and J by 0 bases, 3 bases remained unmatched. The CDR3 loop reads CSARQGSTDTQYF. Here the CDR3 DNA reads TGCAGTGCCCGACAGGGAAGCACAGATACGCAGTATTTT.

The J gene is TRBJ1-6, the V gene TRBV11-2, with D hard to call. V lost 6 bases and J 4 bases, leaving 10 bases between the germline ends. Germline V gene lookup returns CDR1 SGHAT and CDR2 FQNNGV. This CDR3 has 14 residues. The DNA for the CDR3 is TGTGCCAGCAGATCATCCGTATATAATTCACCCCTCCACTTT. This translates into CASRSSVYNSPLHF.

The rearrangement links TRBV7-2 to TRBJ2-7; the D is unclear. V gave up 6 bases and J gave up 1 base, with 7 bases separating them. The length of the CDR3 is 12 residues. Germline-derived CDR1 and CDR2 are SGHTA and FQGNSA. The CDR3 loop is CASSQTSYEQYF. CDR3 DNA sequence: TGTGCCAGCAGTCAAACTTCCTACGAGCAGTACTTC.

This chain joins TRBV5-1 and TRBJ2-7; 9 positions agree with TRBD2. Germline lookup yields CDR1 SGHRS and CDR2 YFSETQ. This CDR3 region has 15 residues. The ends lost 0 bases at V and 4 bases at J; junction bases unmatched: 5. CDR3 sequence (DNA): TGCGCCAGCAGCTTGGAAGCGGGGGGCGGATACGAGCAGTACTTC. It encodes CASSLEAGGGYEQYF.

The chain employs TRBV7-8 and TRBJ2-3; TRBD1 or TRBD2 may be the D gene (5 bases each). Germline CDR1 SGHVS, CDR2 FQNEAQ. CDR3 length equals 15 residues. V lost 1 base, J lost 2 bases, and 10 bases lay in between. The CDR3: CASSLGGLSTDTQYF. Written as DNA, the CDR3 is TGTGCCAGCAGCTTAGGGGGGTTGTCCACAGATACGCAGTATTTT.

CDR3 sequence (DNA): TGTGCCAGTAGTATGTCCTTAGGATCCGGCACACAGTTCTTC. As protein: CASSMSLGSGTQFF. The V call is TRBV19, the J call TRBJ2-1; no clear D. The ends were cut back, 3 bases at V and 13 bases at J, with 19 bases in the middle. From germline, CDR1 is LNHDA and CDR2 SQIVND (reference sequence). This CDR3 spans 14 amino acids.

The chain is built from TRBV11-2 and TRBJ2-3; 7 bases fit TRBD1. The CDR3 extends over 15 amino acids. CDR1 is SGHAT, CDR2 FQNNGV, per germline. After removal of 2 bases from V and 4 bases from J, the junction contained 6 bases not matched to a gene. The CDR3 reads CASSLRDREADTQYF. The DNA of the CDR3 is TGTGCCAGCAGCTTACGGGACAGAGAGGCAGATACGCAGTATTTT. The full variable domain, completed using reference TRBV11-2 and TRBJ2-3, is EAGVAQSPRYKIIEKRQSVAFWCNPISGHATLYWYQQILGQGPKLLIQFQNNGVVDDSQLPKDRFSAERLKGVDSTLKIQPAKLEDSAVYLCASSLRDREADTQYFGPGTRLTVL.

This clonotype was recorded once. The chain carries TRBV20-1 and TRBJ2-1; D perhaps matches TRBD1 (5 bases). The CDR3 consists of 12 residues. Germline V lookup: CDR1 DFQATT, CDR2 SNEGSKA (reference sequence). V was shortened by 2 bases and J by 3 bases, with 5 bases between the two germline ends. The CDR3: CSARQGYNEQFF. Written as DNA, the CDR3 is TGCAGTGCTAGACAGGGCTACAATGAGCAGTTCTTC.

This clonotype was seen at least ten times. The chain joins TRBV20-1 to TRBJ2-5, with 15 bases identical to TRBD2. V was clipped by 1 base and J by 2 bases; unmatched bases: 5. CDR3 length: 17 amino acids. CDR1 DFQATT and CDR2 SNEGSKA come from the germline V gene (reference sequence). In DNA form, the CDR3 reads TGCAGTGCTAGAGTGGGACTAGCGGGGGGACCACAAGAGACCCAGTACTTC. Its protein is CSARVGLAGGPQETQYF.

The rearrangement joins TRBV2 to TRBJ1-1; no clear D gene. Trimming stripped 7 bases from V and 1 base from J, with 10 bases between. There are 13 residues in the CDR3. Per germline, CDR1 SNHLY and CDR2 FYNNEI. The CDR3 nucleotides are TGTGCCAGCAAGAGGCAGCCGAACACTGAAGCTTTCTTT. It yields the protein CASKRQPNTEAFF.

This chain joins TRBV29-1 and TRBJ2-7, with 11 bases lining up with TRBD2. CDR1 and CDR2 (germline): SQVTM, ANQGSEA. The CDR3 has 13 amino acids. V lost 5 bases and J lost 4; bases outside the gene matches: 4. The CDR3 region is CSVKASGGYEQYF. The CDR3 bases are TGCAGCGTTAAGGCTAGCGGGGGGTACGAGCAGTACTTC.

The chain combines TRBV6-2 or TRBV6-3 with TRBJ2-3; the D gene is possibly TRBD1 (5 bases). V was clipped by 2 bases and J by 2 bases, with 11 bases between them. This CDR3 contains 15 residues. CDR1 MNHEY and CDR2 SVGEGT come from the germline V gene. The DNA of the CDR3 is TGTGCCAGCAGTTACGGTACAGGCAACACAGATACGCAGTATTTT. It specifies CASSYGTGNTDTQYF.

The V and J genes are TRBV12-3 or TRBV12-4 and TRBJ2-5; D is perhaps TRBD1 (6 bases). V lost 5 bases and J lost 4, with 8 bases in between. CDR3 length: 12 residues. The CDR3 is CASSRTVETQYF. Here the CDR3 DNA reads TGTGCCAGCAGTCGGACAGTAGAGACCCAGTACTTC.

This chain joins TRBV29-1 and TRBJ2-7; TRBD2 aligns across 7 bases. The trim removed 6 bases at V and 4 bases at J, leaving 9 bases unmatched. From germline, CDR1 is SQVTM and CDR2 ANQGSEA. The CDR3 totals 13 residues. CDR3 region: CSVSGTILYEQYF. The CDR3 DNA sequence: TGCAGCGTGTCCGGGACTATCCTTTACGAGCAGTACTTC.

To note about this clonotype: Here the CDR3 omits its conserved ending phenylalanine or tryptophan, so a read error is the likely source. This rearrangement joins TRBV25-1 to TRBJ1-6; possibly TRBD1 for D (5 bases). Germline values: CDR1 MGHDK, CDR2 SYGVNS. The CDR3 spans 14 residues. V lost 4 bases and J 7 bases, leaving 11 bases between the germline ends. In nucleotides, the CDR3 is TGTGCCAGCAGTGCGTCAGGGATAAATTCACCCCTCCACCTT. Amino acids: CASSASGINSPLHL.

The chain has TRBV6-5 and TRBJ2-3; tentatively, D is TRBD1 (5 bases). The V gene lost 2 bases and the J gene lost 9 bases, with 6 bases spanning the gap. Germline CDR1 MNHEY, CDR2 SVGAGI. There are 11 residues in the CDR3. The CDR3 protein is CASSYRGTQYF. The CDR3, as DNA: TGTGCCAGCAGTTACAGGGGAACGCAGTATTTT.

This sequence joins TRBV7-9 and TRBJ2-1; possible D gene TRBD2, 6 bases. V was cut by 4 bases and J by 12 bases, with 25 bases left in between. Germline CDR1 is SEHNR and CDR2 is FQNEAQ (reference sequence). The CDR3 runs to 16 residues. The CDR3: CASSSTPGLGGSAQFF. The CDR3 nucleotides are TGTGCCAGCAGCTCGACACCGGGACTCGGGGGTTCCGCGCAGTTCTTC. The full variable domain, with the rest looked up from reference TRBV7-9 and TRBJ2-1, is DTGVSQNPRHKITKRGQNVTFRCDPISEHNRLYWYRQTLGQGPEFLTYFQNEAQLEKSRLLSDRFSAERPKGSFSTLEIQRTEQGDSAMYLCASSSTPGLGGSAQFFGPGTRLTVL.

This chain uses TRBV5-1 with TRBJ1-6; possible D gene TRBD1, 5 bases. The germline V gene has CDR1 SGHRS and CDR2 YFSETQ. Trimming stripped 2 bases from V and 7 bases from J, with 13 bases between. The CDR3 has 15 amino acids. This CDR3 is CASSLSRQKNSPLHF. The CDR3, as DNA: TGCGCCAGCAGCTTATCGAGACAGAAGAATTCACCCCTCCACTTT.

The chain links TRBV7-9 to TRBJ2-7; 11 positions agree with TRBD2. With V trimmed by 5 bases and J by 7 bases, 13 bases remained unmatched. CDR3 length equals 16 residues. In germline, CDR1 is SEHNR, CDR2 FQNEAQ (reference sequence). The CDR3 DNA reads as TGTGCCAGCAGCCCTCTAGCGGGAGGAAAATATCGGGAGCAGTACTTC. Translating it yields CASSPLAGGKYREQYF. The full variable domain, completed using reference TRBV7-9 and TRBJ2-7, is DTGVSQNPRHKITKRGQNVTFRCDPISEHNRLYWYRQTLGQGPEFLTYFQNEAQLEKSRLLSDRFSAERPKGSFSTLEIQRTEQGDSAMYLCASSPLAGGKYREQYFGPGTRLTVT.

CDR3 loop: CASSRTTEHNEQFF. The DNA of the CDR3 is TGTGCCAGCAGCCGGACAACCGAGCACAATGAGCAGTTCTTC. The chain links TRBV7-9 to TRBJ2-1; a possible D gene is TRBD1 (5 bases). Trimming cost V 5 bases and J 5 bases, with 13 bases left between them. The germline CDR1 and CDR2 sequences are SEHNR and FQNEAQ (reference sequence). The CDR3 contains 14 residues.

This sequence joins TRBV2 and TRBJ2-5; TRBD2 agrees at 8 bases. V lost 5 bases to trimming and J lost 2 bases; unmatched junction nucleotides: 13. The germline V gene has CDR1 SNHLY and CDR2 FYNNEI. This CDR3 region has 17 residues. The CDR3 coding sequence is TGTGCCAGCAGTTACGGGTCCGGGACTAGGCTTCAAGAGACCCAGTACTTC. Its protein is CASSYGSGTRLQETQYF. The full variable domain, with the rest looked up from reference TRBV2 and TRBJ2-5, is EPEVTQTPSHQVTQMGQEVILRCVPISNHLYFYWYRQILGQKVEFLVSFYNNEISEKSEIFDDQFSVERPDGSNFTLKIRSTKLEDSAMYFCASSYGSGTRLQETQYFGPGTRLLVL.

The rearrangement uses TRBV5-1 and TRBJ2-7, with D possibly being TRBD2 (6 bases). The CDR3 is 15 amino acids. V dropped 0 bases and J dropped 0 bases, with 10 bases sitting between them. The V gene's germline CDR1 is SGHRS and CDR2 YFSETQ. Here the CDR3 reads CASSLAPEGSYEQYF. The DNA of the CDR3 is TGCGCCAGCAGCTTGGCCCCGGAGGGCTCCTACGAGCAGTACTTC.

The chain uses TRBV7-9 and TRBJ2-7; D may be TRBD2 (6 bases). CDR1 SEHNR and CDR2 FQNEAQ come from the germline V gene (reference sequence). Trimming shortened V by 5 bases and J by 6 bases, and 17 bases separated the two germline ends. The CDR3 has 14 residues. Written as DNA, the CDR3 is TGTGCCAGCAGCCCGCATCCTACTAGCCCCGAGCAGTACTTC. Translating gives CASSPHPTSPEQYF.

This chain connects TRBV15 to TRBJ2-3, with 8 bases fitting TRBD1. Germline V gene lookup returns CDR1 LNHNV and CDR2 YYDKDF (reference sequence). CDR3 length: 15 amino acids. Unmatched junction bases numbered 3, after V lost 0 bases and J lost 4 bases. This CDR3 reads CATSRDRTGPDTQYF. In DNA, the CDR3 is TGTGCCACCAGCAGAGATCGGACAGGGCCAGATACGCAGTATTTT.